These 18 T cell receptor beta chains were sequenced from one sample in a study of blood T cell repertoires in COVID-19. TCRdb keeps only in-frame clones here, not all; method: immunoSEQ multiplex PCR. The table has some 380,000 clones, around 87% seen once; the top ten hold 1.3%. The sequencing input was PBMCs or T cells enriched from blood (not recorded which). These receptors all come from a man aged 25-45 years who had recovered from COVID-19.

The chain employs TRBV6-5 and TRBJ1-2; D is perhaps TRBD1 (5 bases). Trimming cost V 2 bases and J 7 bases, with 17 bases left between them. The CDR3 is 15 amino acids. Germline V gene data show CDR1 as MNHEY and CDR2 as SVGAGI. In DNA, the CDR3 is TGTGCCAGCAGTTACAGTGCAGGGTACGTTTCTGGCTACACCTTC. Translation: CASSYSAGYVSGYTF.

The V call is TRBV11-2, the J call TRBJ1-2; 7 positions agree with TRBD1. Germline CDR1 SGHAT, CDR2 FQNNGV. The CDR3 runs 13 residues. J lost 3 bases, V lost 5 bases, and 3 bases had no gene match. The CDR3 region has the DNA TGTGCCAGCAGCGCTGACAGGGACTATGGCTACACCTTC. Translated: CASSADRDYGYTF.

This clone appeared a single time. The chain links TRBV5-4 to TRBJ2-1; D is perhaps TRBD1 (5 bases). V dropped 1 base and J dropped 6 bases, with 17 bases sitting between them. The CDR3 is 16 residues long. In germline, CDR1 is SGHNT, CDR2 YYREEE (reference sequence). CDR3 nucleotide sequence: TGTGCCAGCAGCTTGTCTCCGTCACAGGTGGGCAATGAGCAGTTCTTC. Its protein is CASSLSPSQVGNEQFF.

The chain employs TRBV10-3 and TRBJ2-5, with TRBD1 matching over 9 bases. CDR1 is ENHRY, CDR2 SYGVKD, per germline. The CDR3 has 14 amino acids. Germline trimming cut 6 bases from V and 1 base from J; bases unmatched to any gene: 3. The CDR3, as DNA: TGTGCCATCAGGAAACAGGGGGCCCAAGAGACCCAGTACTTC. Its translation is CAIRKQGAQETQYF.

The chain recombines TRBV9 with TRBJ2-2, with TRBD2 matching over 8 bases. The germline V gene encodes CDR1 SGDLS and CDR2 YYNGEE. J gave up 1 base and V 0 bases, and 2 bases lay outside the gene matches. CDR3 length: 16 residues. The CDR3 region has the DNA TGTGCCAGCAGCGTAGTAGCGGGGTGGAACACCGGGGAGCTGTTTTTT. Amino acids: CASSVVAGWNTGELFF.

A word on this clone: The germline gene is not matched at one end of the junction; a read error may be the cause. Distinct nucleotide sequences in the sample also encode this CDR3. This chain uses TRBV7-8 with TRBJ2-7, with TRBD1 matching 7 bases. CDR3 size: 15 residues. Germline V gene data show CDR1 as SGHVS and CDR2 as FQNEAQ. CDR3 sequence reads: CASSLIRDRGDEQYF. CDR3 bases: TGTGCCAGTAGCTTAATCCGGGACAGAGGGGACGAGCAGTACTTC.

V usage is TRBV10-2 and J usage is TRBJ1-2; D remains unclear. CDR1 and CDR2 from the germline V gene are WSHSY and SAAADI. This CDR3 spans 16 amino acids. V lost 0 bases, J lost 7 bases, and 18 bases lay in between. CDR3 region: CASSESTQRARSGYTF. In DNA form, the CDR3 reads TGCGCCAGCAGTGAGTCGACTCAGAGAGCTCGGTCTGGCTACACCTTC.

The chain has TRBV28 and TRBJ1-2; a possible D gene is TRBD1 (5 bases). The germline V gene has CDR1 MDHEN and CDR2 SYDVKM. V lost 4 bases to trimming and J lost 4 bases, with 16 bases between them. This CDR3 comprises 15 residues. CDR3 coding DNA: TGTGCCAGCAGTTCCCTAAACGGGGACTTCTATGGCTACACCTTC. Its translation is CASSSLNGDFYGYTF.

The chain has TRBV6-2 or TRBV6-3 and TRBJ2-7; D call uncertain. CDR3 length: 16 amino acids. Germline lookup yields CDR1 MNHEY and CDR2 SVGEGT. V was cut by 5 bases and J by 0 bases, with 17 bases left in between. The chain's CDR3 is CASSTPYRPSSYEQYF. CDR3 bases: TGTGCCAGCAGTACCCCTTACCGCCCCAGCTCCTACGAGCAGTACTTC.

This CDR3 is CASSPDSRYEAFF. CDR3 coding DNA: TGTGCCAGCAGCCCGGACAGCCGGTATGAAGCTTTCTTT. The chain couples TRBV14 to TRBJ1-1, with TRBD1 as a possible D gene (6 bases). The V end was cut by 4 bases, the J end by 7 bases, with 13 bases between. The germline CDR1 and CDR2 sequences are SGHDN and FVKESK. The CDR3 is 13 residues long. Drawing the rest from reference TRBV14 and TRBJ1-1, the complete variable domain is EAGVTQFPSHSVIEKGQTVTLRCDPISGHDNLYWYRRVMGKEIKFLLHFVKESKQDESGMPNNRFLAERTGGTYSTLKVQPAELEDSGVYFCASSPDSRYEAFFGQGTRLTVV.

This chain joins TRBV10-2 and TRBJ2-7; 10 bases map to TRBD1. This CDR3 region has 15 residues. Germline-derived CDR1 and CDR2 are WSHSY and SAAADI. V dropped 8 bases and J dropped 1; count of bases not matched to a gene: 8. The CDR3 DNA reads TGCGCCAGCTCCTGGGGGGGACAGGGGTCCTACGAGCAGTACTTC. Protein: CASSWGGQGSYEQYF.

The V call is TRBV11-3, the J call TRBJ2-1; TRBD2 matches 9 bases. CDR3 length equals 18 residues. Looked up from germline, CDR1 is SGHNT and CDR2 is YENEEA. Trimming cost V 3 bases and J 0 bases; bases outside gene matches: 9. The CDR3 here is CASSFSVGLASSYNEQFF. In nucleotides, the CDR3 is TGTGCCAGCAGCTTCTCTGTTGGACTAGCGAGCTCCTACAATGAGCAGTTCTTC.

The chain has TRBV15 and TRBJ1-2; 7 bases agree with TRBD1. V lost 5 bases, J lost 2 bases, and 5 bases stayed unmatched. Germline CDR1 is LNHNV and CDR2 is YYDKDF (reference sequence). The CDR3 spans 14 residues. The CDR3 coding sequence is TGTGCCACCAGCTGGGGACAGACGAACTATGGCTACACCTTC. This translates into CATSWGQTNYGYTF.

V is TRBV12-5 and J is TRBJ1-2; TRBD1 aligns across 8 bases. The ends lost 1 base at V and 7 bases at J; junction bases unmatched: 8. The CDR3 contains 15 residues. The V gene's germline CDR1 is LGHNT and CDR2 FRNRAP. The CDR3 here is CASGLAIQGEGGYTF. The CDR3 bases are TGTGCTAGTGGTTTGGCAATACAGGGGGAGGGTGGCTACACCTTC. Filled out from reference TRBV12-5 and TRBJ1-2, the complete variable domain reads DARVTQTPRHKVTEMGQEVTMRCQPILGHNTVFWYRQTMMQGLELLAYFRNRAPLDDSGMPKDRFSAEMPDATLATLKIQPSEPRDSAVYFCASGLAIQGEGGYTFGSGTRLTVV.

The rearrangement joins TRBV30 to TRBJ1-4; D remains unclear. Germline CDR1 is GTSNPN and CDR2 is SVGIG (reference sequence). Between the trimmed V and J ends, which lost 0 bases and 7 bases, there was a span of 6 bases. The CDR3 consists of 12 residues. The CDR3 DNA is TGTGCCTGGAGTGTCCAGATTGAAAAACTGTTTTTT. Amino acid sequence: CAWSVQIEKLFF.

V is TRBV4-3 and J is TRBJ1-4, with D perhaps TRBD1 (6 bases). The CDR3 runs 17 residues. V gave up 0 bases and J gave up 7 bases, with 18 bases separating them. Germline CDR1 LGHNA, CDR2 YSLEER. The CDR3, as DNA: TGCGCCAGCAGCCAAGACAGGAGCTCAGGGGTTCCTGAAAAACTGTTTTTT. This translates into CASSQDRSSGVPEKLFF.

V and J are TRBV5-1 and TRBJ2-7; D call uncertain. Between the trimmed V and J ends, which lost 0 bases and 3 bases, there was a span of 7 bases. The CDR3 loop spans 13 amino acids. Germline V gene sequence: CDR1 SGHRS, CDR2 YFSETQ. CDR3: CASSLVSGYEQYF. CDR3 sequence (DNA): TGCGCCAGCAGCTTGGTTTCGGGCTACGAGCAGTACTTC.

J is TRBJ1-5 and V is TRBV4-1; D not resolved. V gave up 3 bases and J gave up 6 bases, with 12 bases separating them. The CDR3 is 14 amino acids. The germline V gene has CDR1 MGHRA and CDR2 YSYEKL. This CDR3 is CASSHLAEVQPQHF. CDR3 nucleotides: TGCGCCAGCAGCCACCTAGCCGAGGTTCAGCCCCAGCATTTT.